This T cell receptor (beta chain) was captured in a study of identical twins (dated by TCRdb to 2016 to 2017). Background for the entire study: To test whether fetal clonotypes persist, this study deep-sequenced TCR alpha and beta repertoires from monozygotic twins, from unrelated adults of various ages, and from cord blood. Replicate twin experiments were performed at different times using different library preparation protocols to rule out contamination.

Only healthy Caucasian donors were included. Three pairs of female monozygotic twins, all aged roughly 18 to 29 years, were included in the twin cohort. RNA for TCR libraries was isolated from peripheral blood mononuclear cells. Taken from cysteine to phenylalanine, the CDR3 has 15 residues. The CDR3 DNA has 45 bases and is translated from base 1. V loses 6 bases at its end and J loses 7 bases; junction bases beyond the gene matches: 12. Overall results and qualifications from the work: A weaker excess of twin sharing was found in beta out-of-frame sequences because the signal-to-noise ratio was lowered by fewer shared sequences. Because the same donors could not be followed over many years, the conclusions relied on cross-sectional statistical analysis. Zero-insertion analyses could be partly confounded by invariant T cells such as MAIT and iNKT, though diverse VJ usage argued against such confounding for most clonotypes. Abundant cord blood beta clonotypes carried fewer insertions; young adult naive repertoires showed a weaker similar trend, while memory repertoires showed none. Out-of-frame TCR alpha sequences shared between twins showed an excess of low generation-probability sequences compared with coincidental sharing between unrelated individuals. In monozygotic twins, out-of-frame TCR alpha sharing was systematically underestimated by recombination models, although the models agreed with sharing between unrelated individuals.

Library construction relied on 5' RACE. TCRdb lists the instrument as Illumina HiSeq 2000. Template switching introduced a universal primer binding site; the final cDNA contained a unique molecular identifier, enabling accurate counting of TCR cDNA molecules. First-strand cDNA for TCR alpha and beta chains was synthesized from specific primers in the conserved constant-segment region. Each cDNA library was double barcoded, with a SMART-Mk sample barcode plus Illumina barcodes, to control for contamination. Two successive PCR steps introduced TruSeq adapter sequences along with Illumina sample barcodes. TCR alpha and beta cDNA libraries were sequenced on the Illumina HiSeq platform with custom primers. In the authors' own workflow: Unique molecular identifiers were extracted from raw reads with MiGEC, and CDR3 positions were determined with MiXCR. Recombination models were inferred per individual with the repgenHMM and IGoR tools using an EM algorithm. Shared clonotypes were analyzed with the tcR package in R, and sharing was normalized by the product of cloneset sizes. To study raw recombination without the effects of thymic and clonal selection, out-of-frame nonproductive sequences were analyzed. TCRdb passed the public sequencing reads through fastp at Q25 and MiXCR, retaining productive beta sequences. Rows are unified per CDR3 protein, each entry keeping the most common DNA and genes. The V and J calls were not made by the authors but by TCRdb's processing. For this sample the table gives some 630,000 distinct CDR3 sequences, of which under 8.5% were detected only once. The top ten hold 1.6% of the sample.

This clonotype was counted at least ten times. Its cognate antigen has yet to be identified. No clone much larger than this one lies a single base away; base qualities are absent. The data were also submitted as part of a second study, on yellow fever vaccine responses in identical twins. The second study also describes: The T cell response to vaccination in identical twins was reported by the authors to appear partly convergent and partly personalized. The study precisely tracked vaccine-responding T cell clones in identical twins.

The TCR sequence derives from a woman aged 18 to 35 in good health. This chain joins TRBV12-3 or TRBV12-4 to TRBJ1-5; 7 bases in between match TRBD1. The source material was PBMCs. This receptor carries the CDR3 CASRSNTGDGQPQHF. The DNA is TGTGCCAGCAGGTCAAACACAGGGGATGGGCAGCCCCAGCATTTT.